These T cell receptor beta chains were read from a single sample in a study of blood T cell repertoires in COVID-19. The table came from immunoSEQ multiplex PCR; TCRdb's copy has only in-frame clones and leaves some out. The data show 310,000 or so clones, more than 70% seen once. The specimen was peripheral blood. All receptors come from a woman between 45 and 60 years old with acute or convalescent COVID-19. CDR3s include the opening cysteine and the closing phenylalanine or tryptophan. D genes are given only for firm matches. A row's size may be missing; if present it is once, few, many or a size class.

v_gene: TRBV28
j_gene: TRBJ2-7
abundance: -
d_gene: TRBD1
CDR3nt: TGTGCCAGCAGGGGACAGGGATCCTACGAGCAGTACTTC
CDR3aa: CASRGQGSYEQYF

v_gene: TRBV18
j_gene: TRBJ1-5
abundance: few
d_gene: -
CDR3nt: TGTGCCAGCTCACCACCAGGGGCAAGCAATCAGCCCCAGCATTTT
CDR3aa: CASSPPGASNQPQHF

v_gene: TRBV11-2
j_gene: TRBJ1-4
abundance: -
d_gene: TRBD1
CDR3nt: TGTGCCAGCAGTTTTCTTTCGGGACAGAATGAAAAACTGTTTTTT
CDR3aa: CASSFLSGQNEKLFF

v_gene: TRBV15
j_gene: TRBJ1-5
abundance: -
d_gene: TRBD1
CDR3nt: TGTGCCACCAGCAGAGGCGGGACAGATTATCAGCCCCAGCATTTT
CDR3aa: CATSRGGTDYQPQHF

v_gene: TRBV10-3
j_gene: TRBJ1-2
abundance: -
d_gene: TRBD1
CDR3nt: TGTGCCATCGGACAGGGAACACGTAATGGCTACACCTTC
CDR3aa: CAIGQGTRNGYTF

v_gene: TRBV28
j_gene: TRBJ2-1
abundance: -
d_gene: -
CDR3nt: TGTGCCAGCAGTTTATTTAGCCGACAGCAGAGCTCCTACAATGAGCAGTTCTTC
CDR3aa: CASSLFSRQQSSYNEQFF

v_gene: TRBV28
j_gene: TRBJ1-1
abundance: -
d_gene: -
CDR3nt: TGTGCCAGCATTAAACAGGGAGACACTGAAGCTTTCTTT
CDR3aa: CASIKQGDTEAFF

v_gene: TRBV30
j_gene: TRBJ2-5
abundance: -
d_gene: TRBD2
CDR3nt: TGTGCCTGGAGCGGACTAGCGGTCGGAGGGACCCAGTACTTC
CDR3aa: CAWSGLAVGGTQYF

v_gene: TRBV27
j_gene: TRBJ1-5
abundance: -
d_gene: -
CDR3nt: TGTGCCAGCAGTCCCCTCCCTGGCAGCGATAGCAATCAGCCCCAGCATTTT
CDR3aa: CASSPLPGSDSNQPQHF

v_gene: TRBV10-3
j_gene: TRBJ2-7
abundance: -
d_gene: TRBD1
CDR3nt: TGTGCCCTGGCCCCCGGGACAGGGACCTCCTACGAGCAGTACTTC
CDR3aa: CALAPGTGTSYEQYF

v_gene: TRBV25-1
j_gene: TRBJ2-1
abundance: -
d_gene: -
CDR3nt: TGTGCCAGCAGTGAAATGTTCTCCCGGGGGTCCTACAATGAGCAGTTCTTC
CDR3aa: CASSEMFSRGSYNEQFF

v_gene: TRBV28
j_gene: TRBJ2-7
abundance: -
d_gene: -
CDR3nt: TGTGCCACCGGTGAACAGGTCCACGAGCAGTACTTC
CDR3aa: CATGEQVHEQYF

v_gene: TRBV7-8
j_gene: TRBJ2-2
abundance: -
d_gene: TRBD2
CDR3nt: TGTGCCAGCAGCTCGGGGTTTTGGCTAGCGGGAGGGCCTTTGGAGCTGTTTTTT
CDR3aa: CASSSGFWLAGGPLELFF

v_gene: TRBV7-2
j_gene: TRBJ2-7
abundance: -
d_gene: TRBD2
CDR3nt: TGTGCCAGCAGCTTATGGCTAGCGGGAGGGGGCGAGCAGTACTTC
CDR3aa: CASSLWLAGGGEQYF

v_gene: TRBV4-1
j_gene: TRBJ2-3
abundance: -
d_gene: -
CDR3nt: TGCGCCAGCAGCCAAGATCCTAGCGGCACAGATACGCAGTATTTT
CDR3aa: CASSQDPSGTDTQYF

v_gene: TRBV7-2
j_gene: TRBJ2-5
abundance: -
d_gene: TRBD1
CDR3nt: TGTGCCAGCAGCTTAGCGGGACAGCAAGAGACCCAGTACTTC
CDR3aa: CASSLAGQQETQYF

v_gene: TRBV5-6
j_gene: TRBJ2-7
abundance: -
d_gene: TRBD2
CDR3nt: TGTGCCAGCAGCGCCCCCGTCGGGAGGGCTTTCTCCTACGAGCAGTACTTC
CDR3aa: CASSAPVGRAFSYEQYF

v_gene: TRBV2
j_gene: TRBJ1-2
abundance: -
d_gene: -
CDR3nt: TGTGCCAGCACCGCTAATGCGGCCGGCTACACCTTC
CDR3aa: CASTANAAGYTF

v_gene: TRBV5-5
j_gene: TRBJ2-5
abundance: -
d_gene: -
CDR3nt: TGTGCCAGCAGCTTGGCCACGAGAATACAAGAGACCCAGTACTTC
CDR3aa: CASSLATRIQETQYF

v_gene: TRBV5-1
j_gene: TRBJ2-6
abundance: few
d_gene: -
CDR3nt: TGCGCCAGCAGCCTAGGGACATCGAGCTCTGGGGCCAACGTCCTGACTTTC
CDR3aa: CASSLGTSSSGANVLTF

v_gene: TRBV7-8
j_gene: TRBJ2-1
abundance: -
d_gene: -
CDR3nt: TGTGCCAGCAGCTTAGCCCTAGCGAAGCCATACGATGAGCAGTTCTTC
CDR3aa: CASSLALAKPYDEQFF

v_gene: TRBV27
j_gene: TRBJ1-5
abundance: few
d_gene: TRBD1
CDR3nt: TGTGCCAGCAGTTTCTCTGGACAGGGGGCTTACGGCAATCAGCCCCAGCATTTT
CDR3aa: CASSFSGQGAYGNQPQHF

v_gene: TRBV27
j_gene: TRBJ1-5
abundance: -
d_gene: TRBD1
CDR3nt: TGTGCCAGCAGCACGGGACAGGGCTTTCAGCCCCAGCATTTT
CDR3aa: CASSTGQGFQPQHF

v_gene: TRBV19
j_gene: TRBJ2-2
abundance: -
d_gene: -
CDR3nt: TGTGCCCTCTTAGGGGGAAACACCGGGGAGCTGTTTTTT
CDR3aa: CALLGGNTGELFF

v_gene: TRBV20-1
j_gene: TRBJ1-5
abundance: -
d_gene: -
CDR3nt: TGCAGTGCTAGTCGGGGGGCGATAGGTCAGCCCCAGCATTTT
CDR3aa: CSASRGAIGQPQHF

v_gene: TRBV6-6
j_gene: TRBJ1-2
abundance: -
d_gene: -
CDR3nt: TGTGCCAGCAGTTACTGGTCAGGCCCCAACTATGGCTACACCTTC
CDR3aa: CASSYWSGPNYGYTF

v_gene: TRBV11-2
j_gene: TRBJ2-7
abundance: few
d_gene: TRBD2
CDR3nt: TGTGCCAGCAGCTTAGTGGGACTAGCGAACCACGAGCAGTACTTC
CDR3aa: CASSLVGLANHEQYF

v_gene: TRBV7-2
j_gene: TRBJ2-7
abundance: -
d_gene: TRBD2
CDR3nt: TGTGCCAGCAGCTTGCGGGAGTCACACGAGCAGTACTTC
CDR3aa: CASSLRESHEQYF

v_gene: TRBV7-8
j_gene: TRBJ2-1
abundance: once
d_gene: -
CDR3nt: TGTGCCAGCAGCTTGGGTTATCAGGGTGAGCAGTTCTTC
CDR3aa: CASSLGYQGEQFF